This T cell receptor (beta chain) was captured in a study of cytomegalovirus exposure and HLA in healthy donors. Concerning this clone: Its antigen is currently unknown.

Study observations and caveats: In vitro confirmation showed three CMV-associated chains to be CMV antigen specific.

Germline values: CDR1 SGHRS, CDR2 YFSETQ. V lost 4 bases to trimming and J lost 6 bases; unmatched junction nucleotides: 10. The CDR3 is 17 residues long. Sequencing used immunoSEQ multiplex PCR; TCRdb keeps in-frame clones, though not all of them. Of roughly 65,000 clones in the sample, about 90% are singletons; the top ten hold just over 3%. The sample was PBMCs. The genes are TRBV5-1 and TRBJ2-2; 12 nucleotides agree with TRBD1. The sequence came from a young man in good health and CMV-seronegative. The CDR3 DNA reads as TGCGCCAGCAGCCATCAGCCCGGGACAGGGGGCTCCGGGGAGCTGTTTTTT. The encoded protein is CASSHQPGTGGSGELFF.